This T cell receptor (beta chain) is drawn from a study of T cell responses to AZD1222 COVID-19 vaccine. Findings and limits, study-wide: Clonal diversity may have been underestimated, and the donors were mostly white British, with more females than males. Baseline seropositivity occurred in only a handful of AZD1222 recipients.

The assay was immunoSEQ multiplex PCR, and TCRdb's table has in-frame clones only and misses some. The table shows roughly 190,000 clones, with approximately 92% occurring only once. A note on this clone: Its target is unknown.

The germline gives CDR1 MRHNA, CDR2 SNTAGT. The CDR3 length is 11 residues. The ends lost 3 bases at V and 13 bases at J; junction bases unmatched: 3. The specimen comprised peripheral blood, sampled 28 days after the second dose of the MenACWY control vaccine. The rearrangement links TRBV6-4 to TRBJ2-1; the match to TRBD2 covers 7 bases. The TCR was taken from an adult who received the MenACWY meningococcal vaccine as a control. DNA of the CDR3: TGTGCCAGCAGTGAACTAGCGCGACAGTTCTTC. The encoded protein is CASSELARQFF.